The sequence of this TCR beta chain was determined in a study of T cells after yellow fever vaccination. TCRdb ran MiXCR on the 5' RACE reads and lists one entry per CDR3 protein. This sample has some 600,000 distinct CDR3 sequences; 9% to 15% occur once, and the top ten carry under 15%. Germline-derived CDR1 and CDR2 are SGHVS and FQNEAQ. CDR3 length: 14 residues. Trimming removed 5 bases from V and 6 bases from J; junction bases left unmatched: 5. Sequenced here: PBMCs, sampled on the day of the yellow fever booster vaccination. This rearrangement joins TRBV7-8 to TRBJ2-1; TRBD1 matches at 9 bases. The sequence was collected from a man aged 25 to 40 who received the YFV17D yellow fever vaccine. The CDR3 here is CASSHMTGGNEQFF. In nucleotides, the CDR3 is TGTGCCAGCAGCCACATGACAGGGGGCAATGAGCAGTTCTTC.